This T cell receptor (beta chain) was captured in a study of shared clonotypes between healthy human individuals (dated by TCRdb to about 2020). Broadly, across the study: Three men and a couple of women, aged 18 to 49 years, made up the cohort. Leukapheresis yielded between about 0.94 and 10 billion PBMCs per donor. For each donor, CD4 naive and CD4 memory were each given three plates, CD8 naive was given two plates, and CD8 memory was given one plate. Different laboratories and diverse techniques were used to prepare libraries and sequence TCR repertoires, to increase sequencing depth and limit assay-specific biases. The study deeply sequenced blood TCR repertoires of 5 or 6 healthy adults to estimate repertoire size and the extent of clonotype sharing between individuals.

About this clone itself: Its specific antigen is unknown. Base qualities are not recorded, but no much larger clone differs from it by a single base.

On the study overall, not on this receptor specifically: Higher generation probabilities were observed for clonotypes shared by all four sorted-subset donors than for non-shared clonotypes. Rarefaction of sorted-subset datasets indicated incomplete sequencing despite the large sequencing depth. Pairwise subsampling indicated that sequencing depth was expected to affect the degree of clonotype sharing among donors. Sharing across several donors was observed for approximately 4.6% of naive CD4, under 4% of naive CD8, about 2.3% of memory CD4, and roughly 0.4% of memory CD8 clonotypes. Sampling was restricted to blood, and TCR repertoires in tissues likely differ from the TCR repertoires found in blood. The small number of donors limited the genetic and exposure-history diversity represented. Larger estimated clonotype richness was generally found for naive subsets than for memory subsets.

Donors were healthy HIV-negative adults with no recently reported acute infections or vaccinations. Every donor was a Caucasian adult living in Nashville, Tennessee, USA. CD8 memory samples consisted of magnetically selected CD45RO+ cells combined with CCR7-negative CD45RA+ effector memory (TemRA) cells. Blood was collected by leukapheresis, and PBMCs were isolated by Ficoll-Histopaque density gradient centrifugation and then cryopreserved in liquid nitrogen vapor phase. Analytical flow cytometry was used to check the purity and quantity of every magnetically sorted T cell population. Genomic DNA was isolated from every sorted fraction and measured by UV absorbance on a Nanodrop 2000c. The germline V gene sets CDR1 to MDHEN and CDR2 to SYDVKM. Ends trimmed: V by 5 bases, J by 4 bases; bases unmatched to a gene: 18. The CDR3 contains 18 residues, cysteine and phenylalanine counted. Of all the DNA, just the CDR3 is kept, 54 bases in frame from base 1.

Using the deep immunoSEQ assay, TCR CDR3 regions were amplified from genomic DNA by multiplex PCR. Extracted genomic DNA from each cell subset was spread evenly across all wells of several immunoSEQ 96-well plates, with each plate serving as a replicate. For sorted subsets, each replicate PCR was loaded with 150 to 250 ng genomic DNA, equivalent to about 30,000 T cell genomes. The purified libraries were quantified using a Qubit 3.0 fluorometer, sized with a Bioanalyzer 2100, and then quantified again using the KAPA Library Quantification kit. Every immunoSEQ 96-well plate was sequenced on a dedicated single-read 150-cycle Illumina NextSeq 550 flow cell. From the authors' description of their analysis: Because only junctional sequences without quality scores were contained in the immunoSEQ output, filtering matching that applied to full-length reads could not be performed. Sequences were annotated with PyIR, a Python wrapper for IgBLAST v1.9, and V/J genes and CDR3 were assigned using IMGT germline references. Any read was removed if the V/J assignment was weak (E-value above 1e-6), the CDR3 was missing, or the read contained stop codons, out-of-frame junctions, or ambiguous translated residues. V3J clonotypes were defined as sequences sharing an identical inferred V gene, J gene, and CDR3 amino acid sequence. Percentage overlap between repertoires was computed as shared unique clonotypes divided by the size of the smaller repertoire. RTK rarefaction, the Chao1 estimator, and Recon v2.1 estimates of unobserved clonotypes were used to assess repertoire richness. Generation probabilities were computed with OLGA for all TCRbeta clonotypes obtained by the gDNA method from several donors. Held by TCRdb, this immuneACCESS table contains in-frame sequences only and omits some clones. Under half of the omission traces to an unresolved V gene where checked; the cause of the rest is unknown. The V and J calls and clone size were taken over from that table, and D and trimming were inferred from the DNA. The sample table lists about 79,000 clones, about 63% of them with a count of one. The ten biggest clones cover 51% of the sample.

The receptor chain draws on TRBV28 and TRBJ2-5; TRBD1 aligns with 8 central bases. The sequence was collected from a man aged 25 to 45 in good health. Sequencing was carried out using memory CD8+ T cells sorted from blood. The sample's cell subset or site label, decoded: CD45RO+ cells pooled with CCR7-negative TemRA cells. The CDR3 region has the sequence CASSLRQGAADLGETQYF. The sequenced DNA is TGTGCCAGCAGTCTCCGTCAGGGGGCGGCGGATTTGGGAGAGACCCAGTACTTC.